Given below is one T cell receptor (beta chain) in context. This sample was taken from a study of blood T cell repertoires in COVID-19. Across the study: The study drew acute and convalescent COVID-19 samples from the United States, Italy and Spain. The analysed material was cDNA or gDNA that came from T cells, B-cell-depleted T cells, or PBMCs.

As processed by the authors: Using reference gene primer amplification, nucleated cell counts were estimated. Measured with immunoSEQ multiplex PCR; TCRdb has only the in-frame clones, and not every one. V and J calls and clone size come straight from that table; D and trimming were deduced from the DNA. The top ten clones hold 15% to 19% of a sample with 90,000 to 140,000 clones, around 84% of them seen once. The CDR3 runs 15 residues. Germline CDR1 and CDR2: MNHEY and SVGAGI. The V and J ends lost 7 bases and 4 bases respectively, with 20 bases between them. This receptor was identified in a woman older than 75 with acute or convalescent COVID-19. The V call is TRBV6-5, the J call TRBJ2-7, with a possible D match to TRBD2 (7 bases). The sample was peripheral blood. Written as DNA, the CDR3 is TGTGCCAGCAAAGCAGGGGACGGGGGGCCGTACGAGCAGTACTTC. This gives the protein CASKAGDGGPYEQYF.